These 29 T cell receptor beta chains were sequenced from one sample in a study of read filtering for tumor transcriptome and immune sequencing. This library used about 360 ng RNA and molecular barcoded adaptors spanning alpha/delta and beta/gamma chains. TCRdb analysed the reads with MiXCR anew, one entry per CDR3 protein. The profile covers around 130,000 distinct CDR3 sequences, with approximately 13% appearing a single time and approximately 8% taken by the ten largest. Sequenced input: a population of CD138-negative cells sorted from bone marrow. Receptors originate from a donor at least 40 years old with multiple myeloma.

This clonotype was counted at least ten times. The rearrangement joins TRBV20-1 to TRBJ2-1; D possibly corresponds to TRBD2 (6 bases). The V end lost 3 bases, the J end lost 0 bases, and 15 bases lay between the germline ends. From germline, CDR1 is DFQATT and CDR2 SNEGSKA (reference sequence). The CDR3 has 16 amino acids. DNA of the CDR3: TGCAGTGCTAGGGAAATTAGCGGAAACTCCTACAATGAGCAGTTCTTC. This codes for CSAREISGNSYNEQFF.

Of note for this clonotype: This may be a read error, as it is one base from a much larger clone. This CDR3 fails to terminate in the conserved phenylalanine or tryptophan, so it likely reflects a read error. The CDR3, as DNA: TGTGCCAGCAGCTCCTCCAGGGGTGGAAACACCATATATTCT. Its protein product is CASSSSRGGNTIYS. The chain employs TRBV7-4 and TRBJ1-3, with TRBD1 as a possible D gene (6 bases). V lost 4 bases and J lost 3, with 10 bases in between. The CDR3 covers 14 residues. Germline V gene sequence: CDR1 SGHVT, CDR2 SQSDAQ.

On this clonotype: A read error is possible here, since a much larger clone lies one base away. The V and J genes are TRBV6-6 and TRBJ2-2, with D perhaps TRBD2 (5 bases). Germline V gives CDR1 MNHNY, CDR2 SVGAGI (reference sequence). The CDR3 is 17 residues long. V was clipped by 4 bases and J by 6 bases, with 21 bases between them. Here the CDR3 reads CASSCPASPIGAGELFF. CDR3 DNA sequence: TGTGCCAGCAGTTGCCCCGCTAGCCCGATAGGCGCCGGGGAGCTGTTTTTT.

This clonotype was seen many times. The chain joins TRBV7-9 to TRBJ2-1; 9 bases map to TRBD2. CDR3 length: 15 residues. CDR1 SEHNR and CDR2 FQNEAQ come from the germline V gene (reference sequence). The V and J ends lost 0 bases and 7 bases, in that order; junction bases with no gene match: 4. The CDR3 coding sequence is TGTGCCAGCAGCTTAGCTAGCGGGAGCGGAAATGAGCAGTTCTTC. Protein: CASSLASGSGNEQFF. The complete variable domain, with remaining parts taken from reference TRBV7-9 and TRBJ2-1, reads DTGVSQNPRHKITKRGQNVTFRCDPISEHNRLYWYRQTLGQGPEFLTYFQNEAQLEKSRLLSDRFSAERPKGSFSTLEIQRTEQGDSAMYLCASSLASGSGNEQFFGPGTRLTVL.

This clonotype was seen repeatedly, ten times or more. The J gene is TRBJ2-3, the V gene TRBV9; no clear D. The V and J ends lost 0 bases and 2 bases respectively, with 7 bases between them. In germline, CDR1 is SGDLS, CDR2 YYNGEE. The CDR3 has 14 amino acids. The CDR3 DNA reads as TGTGCCAGCAGCGTAGCGATGCTCACAGATACGCAGTATTTT. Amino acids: CASSVAMLTDTQYF.

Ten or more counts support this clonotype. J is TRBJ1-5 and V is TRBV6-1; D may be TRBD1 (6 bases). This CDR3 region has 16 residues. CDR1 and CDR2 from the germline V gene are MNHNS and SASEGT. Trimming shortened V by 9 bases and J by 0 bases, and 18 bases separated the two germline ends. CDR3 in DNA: TGTGCCAGTTCCGGGACAAGGTCCTATAGCAATCAGCCCCAGCATTTT. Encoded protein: CASSGTRSYSNQPQHF.

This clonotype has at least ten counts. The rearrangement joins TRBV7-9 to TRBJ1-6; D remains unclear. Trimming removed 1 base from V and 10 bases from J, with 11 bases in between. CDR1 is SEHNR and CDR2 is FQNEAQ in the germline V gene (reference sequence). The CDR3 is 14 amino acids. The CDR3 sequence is CASSLGTGHSPLHF. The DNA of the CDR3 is TGTGCCAGCAGCTTAGGGACCGGGCACTCACCCCTCCACTTT.

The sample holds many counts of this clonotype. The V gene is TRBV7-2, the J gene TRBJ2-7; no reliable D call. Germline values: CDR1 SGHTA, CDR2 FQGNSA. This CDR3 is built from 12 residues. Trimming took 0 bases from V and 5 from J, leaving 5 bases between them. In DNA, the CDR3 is TGTGCCAGCAGCTTAGCGGTCCACGAGCAGTACTTC. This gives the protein CASSLAVHEQYF.

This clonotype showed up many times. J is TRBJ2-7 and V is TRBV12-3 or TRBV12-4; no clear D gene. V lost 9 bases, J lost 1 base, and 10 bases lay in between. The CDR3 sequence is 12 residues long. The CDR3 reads CASAKVSYEQYF. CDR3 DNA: TGTGCCAGTGCGAAGGTTTCCTACGAGCAGTACTTC.

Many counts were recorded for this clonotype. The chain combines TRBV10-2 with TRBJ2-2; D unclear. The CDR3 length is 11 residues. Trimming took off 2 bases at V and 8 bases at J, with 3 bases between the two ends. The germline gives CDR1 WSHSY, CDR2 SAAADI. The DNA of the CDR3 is TGCGCCAGCAGTGAGGGTGGGGAGCTGTTTTTT. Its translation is CASSEGGELFF.

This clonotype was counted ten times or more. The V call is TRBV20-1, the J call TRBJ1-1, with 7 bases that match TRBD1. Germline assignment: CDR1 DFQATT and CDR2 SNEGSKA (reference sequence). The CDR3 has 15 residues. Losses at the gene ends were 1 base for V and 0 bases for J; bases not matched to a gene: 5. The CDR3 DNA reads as TGCAGTGCTAGAGTTAGGCAGGGGGTGAACACTGAAGCTTTCTTT. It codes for CSARVRQGVNTEAFF.

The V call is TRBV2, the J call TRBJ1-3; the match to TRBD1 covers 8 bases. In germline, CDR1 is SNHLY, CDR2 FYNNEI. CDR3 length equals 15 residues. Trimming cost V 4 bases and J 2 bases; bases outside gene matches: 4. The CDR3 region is CASSAHRGAGNTIYF. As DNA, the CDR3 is TGTGCCAGCAGTGCCCACAGGGGGGCTGGAAACACCATATATTTT. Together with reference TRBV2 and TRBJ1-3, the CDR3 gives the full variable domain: EPEVTQTPSHQVTQMGQEVILRCVPISNHLYFYWYRQILGQKVEFLVSFYNNEISEKSEIFDDQFSVERPDGSNFTLKIRSTKLEDSAMYFCASSAHRGAGNTIYFGEGSWLTVV.

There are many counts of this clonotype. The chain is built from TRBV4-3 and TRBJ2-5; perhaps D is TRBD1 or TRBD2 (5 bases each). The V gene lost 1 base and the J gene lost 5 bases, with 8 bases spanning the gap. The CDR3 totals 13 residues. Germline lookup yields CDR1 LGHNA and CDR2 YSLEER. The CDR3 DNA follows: TGCGCCAGCAGCCAAGTTTGGGGGGAGACCCAGTACTTC. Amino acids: CASSQVWGETQYF.

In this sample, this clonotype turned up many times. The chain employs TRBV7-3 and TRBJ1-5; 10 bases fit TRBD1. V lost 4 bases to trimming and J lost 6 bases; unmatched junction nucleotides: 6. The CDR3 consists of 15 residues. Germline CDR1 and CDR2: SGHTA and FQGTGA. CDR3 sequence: CASSSRQGASQPQHF. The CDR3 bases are TGTGCCAGCAGCTCAAGACAGGGGGCGAGTCAGCCCCAGCATTTT.

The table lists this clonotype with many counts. CDR3 sequence: CASSGTRYNEQFF. In DNA form, the CDR3 reads TGCGCCAGCAGCGGGACTCGCTACAATGAGCAGTTCTTC. The rearrangement uses TRBV10-1 and TRBJ2-1; D may be TRBD2 (6 bases). V was cut by 6 bases and J by 3 bases, with 9 bases left in between. Germline V gene sequence: CDR1 WNHNN, CDR2 SYGVQD (reference sequence). The CDR3 is made up of 13 amino acids.

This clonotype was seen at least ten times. The CDR3 bases are TGCAGTGCTAGAGATTCTCGGGGCTCCTATGGCTACACCTTC. Its protein product is CSARDSRGSYGYTF. The chain has TRBV20-1 and TRBJ1-2; D perhaps matches TRBD1 (5 bases). Germline-derived CDR1 and CDR2 are DFQATT and SNEGSKA (reference sequence). The CDR3 length is 14 residues. V lost 0 bases, J lost 4 bases, and 12 bases lay in between.

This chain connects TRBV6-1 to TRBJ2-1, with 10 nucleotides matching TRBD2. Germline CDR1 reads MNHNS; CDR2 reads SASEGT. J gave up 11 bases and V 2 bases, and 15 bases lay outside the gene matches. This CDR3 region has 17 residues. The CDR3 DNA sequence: TGTGCCAGCAGTGAAATAGCGGGAGGCCTTTCGCCGCGCCAGCAGTTCTTC. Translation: CASSEIAGGLSPRQQFF.

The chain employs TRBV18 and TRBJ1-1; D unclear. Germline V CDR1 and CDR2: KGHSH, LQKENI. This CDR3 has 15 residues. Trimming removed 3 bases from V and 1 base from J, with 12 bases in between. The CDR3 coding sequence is TGTGCCAGCTCACCGTGGGTGGCTAGGAACACTGAAGCTTTCTTT. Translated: CASSPWVARNTEAFF.

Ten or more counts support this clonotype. The CDR3 DNA is TGTGCCAGCAGTGTTGTGGTGAGCTCCTACAATGAGCAGTTCTTC. As protein: CASSVVVSSYNEQFF. The J gene is TRBJ2-1, the V gene TRBV6-5; D gene uncertain. The CDR3 is 15 residues long. Germline CDR1 reads MNHEY; CDR2 reads SVGAGI. V shed 5 bases and J shed 0 bases, with 11 bases lying between them.

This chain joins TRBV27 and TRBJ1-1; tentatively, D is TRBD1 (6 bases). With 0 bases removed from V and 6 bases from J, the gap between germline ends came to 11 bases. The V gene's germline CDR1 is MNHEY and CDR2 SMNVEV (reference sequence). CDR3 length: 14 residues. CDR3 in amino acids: CASSLSGTTSEAFF. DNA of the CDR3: TGTGCCAGCAGTTTATCGGGGACAACATCTGAAGCTTTCTTT.

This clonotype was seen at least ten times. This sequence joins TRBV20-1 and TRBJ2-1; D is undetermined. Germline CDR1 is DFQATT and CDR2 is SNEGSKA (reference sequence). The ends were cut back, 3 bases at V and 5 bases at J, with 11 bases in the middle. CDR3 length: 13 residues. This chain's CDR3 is CSARRLLNNEQFF. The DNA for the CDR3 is TGCAGTGCTAGGCGGCTTCTAAACAATGAGCAGTTCTTC.

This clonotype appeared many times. Here the CDR3 reads CASSQVGGLAKAFF. In DNA form, the CDR3 reads TGCGCCAGCAGCCAAGTAGGGGGTCTAGCGAAAGCTTTCTTT. This chain uses TRBV4-1 with TRBJ1-1; D might be TRBD1 (6 bases). V gave up 1 base and J gave up 9 bases, with 15 bases separating them. Germline CDR1 is MGHRA and CDR2 is YSYEKL. CDR3 length: 14 amino acids.

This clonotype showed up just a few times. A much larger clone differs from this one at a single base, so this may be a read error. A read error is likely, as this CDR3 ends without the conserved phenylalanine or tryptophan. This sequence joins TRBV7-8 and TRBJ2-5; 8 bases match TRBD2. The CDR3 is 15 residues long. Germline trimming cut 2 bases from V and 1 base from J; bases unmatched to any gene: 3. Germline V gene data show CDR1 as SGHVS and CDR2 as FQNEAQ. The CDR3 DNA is TGTGCCAGCAGCTTAAGGCGGGAGGTCCAAGAGACCCAGTACTCC. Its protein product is CASSLRREVQETQYS.

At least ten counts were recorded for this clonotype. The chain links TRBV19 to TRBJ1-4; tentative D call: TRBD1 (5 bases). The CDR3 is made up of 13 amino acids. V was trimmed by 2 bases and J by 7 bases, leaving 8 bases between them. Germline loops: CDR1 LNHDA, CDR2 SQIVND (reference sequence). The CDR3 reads CASSIKRGEKLFF. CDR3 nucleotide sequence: TGTGCCAGTAGTATAAAGAGGGGTGAAAAACTGTTTTTT.

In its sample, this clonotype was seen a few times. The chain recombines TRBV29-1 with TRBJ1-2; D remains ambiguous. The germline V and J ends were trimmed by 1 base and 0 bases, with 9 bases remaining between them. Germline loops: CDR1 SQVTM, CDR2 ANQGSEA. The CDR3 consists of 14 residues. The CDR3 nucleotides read TGCAGCGTTGAAGTTGCAGGAGCTAACTATGGCTACACCTTC. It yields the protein CSVEVAGANYGYTF.

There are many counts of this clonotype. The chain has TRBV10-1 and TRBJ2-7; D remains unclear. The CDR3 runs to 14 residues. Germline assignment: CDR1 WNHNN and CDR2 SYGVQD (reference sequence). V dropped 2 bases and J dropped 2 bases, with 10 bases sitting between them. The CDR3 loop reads CASSELGRPYEQYF. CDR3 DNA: TGCGCCAGCAGTGAGCTGGGCAGACCCTACGAGCAGTACTTC.

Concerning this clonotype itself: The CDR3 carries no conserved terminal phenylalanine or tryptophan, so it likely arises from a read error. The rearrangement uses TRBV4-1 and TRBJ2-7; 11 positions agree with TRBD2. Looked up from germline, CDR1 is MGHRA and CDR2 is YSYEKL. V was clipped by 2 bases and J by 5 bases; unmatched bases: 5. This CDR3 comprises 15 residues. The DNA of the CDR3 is TGCGCCAGCAGCCAACCCACTAGCGGGAGACACGAGCAGTACCTC. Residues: CASSQPTSGRHEQYL.

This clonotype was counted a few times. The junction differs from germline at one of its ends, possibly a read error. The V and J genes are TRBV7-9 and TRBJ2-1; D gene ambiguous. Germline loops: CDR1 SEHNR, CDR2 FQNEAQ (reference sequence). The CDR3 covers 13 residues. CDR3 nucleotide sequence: TGTGCCAGCGGCTTAGGCAGATACAATGAGCAGTTCTTC. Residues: CASGLGRYNEQFF.

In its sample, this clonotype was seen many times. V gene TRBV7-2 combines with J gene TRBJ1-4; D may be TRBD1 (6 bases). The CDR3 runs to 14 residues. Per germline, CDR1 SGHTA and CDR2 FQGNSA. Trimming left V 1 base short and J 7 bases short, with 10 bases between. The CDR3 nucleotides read TGTGCCAGCAGCTTAGGGGGGGCGAGTGAAAAACTGTTTTTT. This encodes CASSLGGASEKLFF.